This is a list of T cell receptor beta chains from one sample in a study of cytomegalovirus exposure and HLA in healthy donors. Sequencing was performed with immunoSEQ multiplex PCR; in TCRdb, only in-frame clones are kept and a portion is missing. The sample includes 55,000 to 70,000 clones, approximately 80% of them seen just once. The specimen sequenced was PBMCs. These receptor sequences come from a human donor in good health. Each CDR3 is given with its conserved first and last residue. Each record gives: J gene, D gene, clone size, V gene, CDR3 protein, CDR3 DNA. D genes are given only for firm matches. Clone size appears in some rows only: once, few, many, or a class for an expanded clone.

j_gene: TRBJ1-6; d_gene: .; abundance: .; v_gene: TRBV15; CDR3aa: CATSRDIQDNSPLHF; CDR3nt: TGTGCCACCAGCAGAGATATACAGGATAATTCACCCCTCCACTTT
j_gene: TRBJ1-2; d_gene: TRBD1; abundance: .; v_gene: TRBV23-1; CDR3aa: CASSPPGQGSWDYGYTF; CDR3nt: TGCGCCAGCAGTCCTCCGGGACAGGGTTCCTGGGACTATGGCTACACCTTC
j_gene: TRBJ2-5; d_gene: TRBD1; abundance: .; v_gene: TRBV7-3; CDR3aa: CASSSQGDQTQYF; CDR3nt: TGTGCCAGCAGCTCTCAGGGGGATCAGACCCAGTACTTC
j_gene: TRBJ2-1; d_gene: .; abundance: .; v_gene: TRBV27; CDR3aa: CASSLSPTGTFDNEQFF; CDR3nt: TGTGCCAGCAGTTTATCCCCAACCGGGACTTTTGACAATGAGCAGTTCTTC
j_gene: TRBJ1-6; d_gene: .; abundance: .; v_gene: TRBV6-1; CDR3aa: CASSEHSNSPLHF; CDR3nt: TGTGCCAGCAGTGAACACAGTAATTCACCCCTCCACTTT
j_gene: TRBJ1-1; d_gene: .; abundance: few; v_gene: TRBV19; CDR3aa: CASSMMRDTEAFF; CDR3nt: TGTGCCAGTAGTATGATGAGGGACACTGAAGCTTTCTTT
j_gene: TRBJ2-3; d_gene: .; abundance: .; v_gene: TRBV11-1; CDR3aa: CASSLGTFLSTDTQYF; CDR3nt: TGTGCCAGCAGCTTAGGTACTTTCTTAAGCACAGATACGCAGTATTTT
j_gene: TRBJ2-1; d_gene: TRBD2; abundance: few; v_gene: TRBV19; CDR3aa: CASSRLLAGGYNEQFF; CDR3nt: TGTGCCAGTAGTCGTCTTTTAGCGGGGGGATACAATGAGCAGTTCTTC
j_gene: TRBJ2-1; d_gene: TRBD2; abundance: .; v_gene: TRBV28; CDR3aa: CASHVAGLVSSYNEQFF; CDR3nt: TGTGCCAGTCATGTAGCGGGACTCGTCAGCTCCTACAATGAGCAGTTCTTC
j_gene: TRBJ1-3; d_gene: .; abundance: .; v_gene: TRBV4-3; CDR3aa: CASSQDRGWNTIYF; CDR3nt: TGCGCCAGCAGCCAAGATCGAGGGTGGAACACCATATATTTT
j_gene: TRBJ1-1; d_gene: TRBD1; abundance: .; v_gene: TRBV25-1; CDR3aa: CASSVTGKNTEAFF; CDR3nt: TGTGCCAGCAGTGTGACAGGGAAGAACACTGAAGCTTTCTTT
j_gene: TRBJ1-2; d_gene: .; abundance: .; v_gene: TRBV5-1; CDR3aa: CASSTGYHGYTF; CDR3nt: TGCGCCAGCAGTACAGGGTACCATGGCTACACCTTC
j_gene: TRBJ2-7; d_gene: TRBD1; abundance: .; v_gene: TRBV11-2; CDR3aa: CASSLGTGSSYEQYF; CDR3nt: TGTGCCAGCAGCTTGGGGACAGGGTCGTCCTACGAGCAGTACTTC
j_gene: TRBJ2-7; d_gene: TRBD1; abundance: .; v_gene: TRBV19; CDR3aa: CASRRTGTGAYEQYF; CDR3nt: TGTGCCAGTAGGCGAACCGGGACAGGGGCCTACGAGCAGTACTTC
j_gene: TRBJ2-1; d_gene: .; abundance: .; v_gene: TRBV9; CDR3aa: CASSVLTGAGEQFF; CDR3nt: TGTGCCAGCAGCGTATTAACAGGGGCGGGAGAGCAGTTCTTC
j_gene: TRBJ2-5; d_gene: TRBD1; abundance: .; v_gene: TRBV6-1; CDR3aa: CASRAGTGRTQYF; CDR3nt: TGTGCCAGCAGAGCCGGGACAGGTAGGACCCAGTACTTC
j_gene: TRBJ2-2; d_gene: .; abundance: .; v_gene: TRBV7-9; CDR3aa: CASSDLRGGLGELFF; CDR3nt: TGTGCCAGCAGCGATCTTAGAGGAGGGCTCGGGGAGCTGTTTTTT
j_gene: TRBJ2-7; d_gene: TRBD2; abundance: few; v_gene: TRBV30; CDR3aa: CAWKGLANSYEQYF; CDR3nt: TGTGCCTGGAAGGGACTAGCGAATTCTTACGAGCAGTACTTC
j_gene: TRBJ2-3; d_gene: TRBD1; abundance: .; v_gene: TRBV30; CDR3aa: CAWSPPGTGKDTQYF; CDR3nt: TGTGCCTGGAGTCCTCCCGGGACAGGCAAAGATACGCAGTATTTT
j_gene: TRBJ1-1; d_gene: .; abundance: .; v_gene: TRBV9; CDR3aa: CASSATGLQVSEAFF; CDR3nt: TGTGCCAGCAGCGCAACCGGACTACAGGTTTCTGAAGCTTTCTTT
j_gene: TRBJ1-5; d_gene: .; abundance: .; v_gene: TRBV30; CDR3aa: CAWETAFNQPQHF; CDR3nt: TGTGCTTGGGAGACAGCCTTTAATCAGCCCCAGCATTTT
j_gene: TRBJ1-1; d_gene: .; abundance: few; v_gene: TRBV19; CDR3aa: CASSITSGAASRWEAFF; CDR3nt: TGTGCCAGTAGTATTACTAGCGGGGCGGCCTCGAGGTGGGAAGCTTTCTTT
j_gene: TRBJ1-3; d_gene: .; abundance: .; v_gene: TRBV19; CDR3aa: CASKQDYASGNTIYF; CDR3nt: TGTGCCAGTAAACAGGACTATGCCTCTGGAAACACCATATATTTT
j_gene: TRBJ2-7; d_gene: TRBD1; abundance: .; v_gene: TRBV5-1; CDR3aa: CASSWGTGADEQYF; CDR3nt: TGCGCCAGCAGCTGGGGGACAGGGGCCGACGAGCAGTACTTC
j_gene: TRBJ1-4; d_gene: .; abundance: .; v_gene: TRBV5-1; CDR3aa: CASSLSQGIEKLFF; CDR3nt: TGCGCCAGCAGCTTGAGTCAGGGCATTGAAAAACTGTTTTTT
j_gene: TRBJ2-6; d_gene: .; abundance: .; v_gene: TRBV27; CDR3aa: CASSFSFRSSGANVLTF; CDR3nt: TGTGCCAGCAGTTTCTCGTTCAGATCCTCTGGGGCCAACGTCCTGACTTTC
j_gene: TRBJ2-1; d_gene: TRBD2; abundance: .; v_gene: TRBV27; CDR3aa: CASRAGTSGSLSYNEQFF; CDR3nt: TGTGCCAGCAGGGCCGGGACTAGCGGTAGTTTGTCCTACAATGAGCAGTTCTTC
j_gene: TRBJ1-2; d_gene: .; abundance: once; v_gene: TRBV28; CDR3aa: CASSRDTDYGYTF; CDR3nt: TGTGCCAGCAGTAGGGACACGGACTATGGCTACACCTTC
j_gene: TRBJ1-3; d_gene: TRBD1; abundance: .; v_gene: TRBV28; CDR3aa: CASSPLSRGANTIYF; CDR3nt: TGTGCCAGCAGTCCTTTATCCAGGGGGGCAAACACCATATATTTT
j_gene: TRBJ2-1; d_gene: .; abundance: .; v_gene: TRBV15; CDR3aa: CATSRRLTVDEQFF; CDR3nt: TGTGCCACCAGCAGGCGACTCACTGTGGATGAGCAGTTCTTC
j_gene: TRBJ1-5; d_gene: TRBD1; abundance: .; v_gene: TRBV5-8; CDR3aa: CASSPQGTSNQPQHF; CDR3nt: TGTGCCAGCAGCCCACAGGGGACTAGCAATCAGCCCCAGCATTTT
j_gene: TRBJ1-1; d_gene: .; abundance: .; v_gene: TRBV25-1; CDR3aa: CASSRDCRVFF; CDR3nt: TGTGCCAGCAGTCGAGATTGCAGGGTTTTCTTT
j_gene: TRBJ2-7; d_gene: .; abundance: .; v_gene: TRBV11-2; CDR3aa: CASSRYKNTRVSYEQYF; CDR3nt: TGTGCCAGCAGCCGCTACAAAAATACCCGGGTTAGCTACGAGCAGTACTTC
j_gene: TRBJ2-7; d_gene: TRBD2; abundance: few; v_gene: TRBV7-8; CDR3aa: CASRPSGGRNYYEQYF; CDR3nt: TGTGCCAGCAGACCTAGCGGGGGGAGGAACTACTACGAGCAGTACTTC
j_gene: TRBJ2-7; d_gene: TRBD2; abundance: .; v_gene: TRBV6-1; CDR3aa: CASRETSGAREQYF; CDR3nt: TGTGCCAGCAGGGAGACTAGCGGGGCTCGGGAGCAGTACTTC
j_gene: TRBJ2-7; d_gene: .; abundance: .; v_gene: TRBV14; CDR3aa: CASSHRDTEQYF; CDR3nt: TGTGCCAGCAGCCACCGGGACACCGAGCAGTACTTC
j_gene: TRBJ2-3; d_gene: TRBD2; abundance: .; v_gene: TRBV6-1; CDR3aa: CASSSLRGDTDTQYF; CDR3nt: TGTGCCAGCAGTTCATTGCGGGGGGACACAGATACGCAGTATTTT
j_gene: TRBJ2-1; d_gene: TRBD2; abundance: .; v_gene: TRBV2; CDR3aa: CASSVLASSSYNEQFF; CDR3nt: TGTGCCAGCAGCGTACTAGCGTCAAGCTCCTACAATGAGCAGTTCTTC
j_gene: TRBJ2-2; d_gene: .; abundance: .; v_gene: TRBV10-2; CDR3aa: CACHTGTNTGELFF; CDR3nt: TGCGCCTGCCACACAGGGACTAATACCGGGGAGCTGTTTTTT
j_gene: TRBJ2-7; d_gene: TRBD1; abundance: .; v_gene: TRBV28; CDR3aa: CASSTWTGSSYEQYF; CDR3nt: TGTGCCAGCAGTACCTGGACAGGAAGCTCCTACGAGCAGTACTTC
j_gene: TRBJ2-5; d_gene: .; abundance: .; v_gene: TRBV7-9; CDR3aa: CASSPQGYLGQETQYF; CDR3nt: TGTGCCAGCAGCCCTCAGGGGTATTTGGGCCAAGAGACCCAGTACTTC
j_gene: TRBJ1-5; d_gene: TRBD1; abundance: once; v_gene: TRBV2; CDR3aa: CASGQGGSQPQHF; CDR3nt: TGTGCCAGCGGACAGGGAGGGAGTCAGCCCCAGCATTTT
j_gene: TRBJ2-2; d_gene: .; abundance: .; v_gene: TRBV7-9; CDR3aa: CASSFSTGELFF; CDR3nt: TGTGCCAGCAGCTTCAGCACCGGGGAGCTGTTTTTT